These T cell receptor beta chains were read from a single sample in a study of early T cells in non-severe SARS-CoV-2 infection. TCRdb itself ran the 5' RACE reads through MiXCR, one entry per CDR3 protein. The table has about 57,000 distinct CDR3 sequences, approximately 13% seen once. Sequenced sample: whole blood. The source is an adult who was a healthcare worker with PCR-confirmed SARS-CoV-2 infection or an uninfected control (not recorded which). Each CDR3 is given with its conserved first and last residue. The D gene is left open where the match is weak. Size is stated for part of the rows, as once, few or many counts, or as a class when the clone is expanded.

j_call cdr3_length d_call v_call clone_size cdr3_aa cdr3_nt
TRBJ2-5 16 TRBD2 TRBV3-1 many CASSQGTSGGWETQYF TGTGCCAGCAGCCAAGGGACTAGCGGGGGATGGGAGACCCAGTACTTC
TRBJ2-6 17 - TRBV12-3/TRBV12-4 - CASSYSRGGSGANVLTF TGTGCCAGCAGTTATAGCAGGGGGGGCTCTGGGGCCAACGTCCTGACTTTC
TRBJ2-4 14 - TRBV6-2/TRBV6-3 - CASNGPGTKNIQYF TGTGCCAGCAACGGACCCGGTACCAAAAACATTCAGTACTTC
TRBJ1-1 11 - TRBV27 many CASRSHTEAFF TGTGCCAGCAGATCACACACTGAAGCTTTCTTT
TRBJ2-7 18 - TRBV5-6 - CASTLLGAGPFASGEQYF TGTGCCAGCACCTTATTGGGGGCAGGGCCCTTCGCTAGTGGTGAGCAGTACTTC
TRBJ1-2 13 TRBD1 TRBV29-1 few CSVDKGAVRGYTF TGCAGCGTTGACAAGGGGGCCGTCCGGGGCTACACCTTC
TRBJ2-3 13 - TRBV12-3/TRBV12-4 - CASSFDTVYTQYF TGTGCCAGCAGTTTTGACACCGTCTATACGCAGTATTTT
TRBJ1-1 12 - TRBV29-1 many CSVDPDSGEAFF TGCAGCGTTGATCCTGACAGCGGTGAAGCTTTCTTT
TRBJ2-6 15 - TRBV6-5 - CASSYRGTGANVLTF TGTGCCAGCAGTTACAGGGGTACTGGGGCCAACGTCCTGACTTTC
TRBJ2-3 17 TRBD2 TRBV5-4 - CASSSSGGNYVADTQYF TGTGCCAGCAGCTCAAGCGGGGGTAACTACGTCGCAGATACGCAGTATTTT
TRBJ2-7 15 - TRBV4-3 - CASSQDWAGTYEQYF TGCGCCAGCAGCCAAGATTGGGCAGGGACCTACGAGCAGTACTTC
TRBJ2-5 14 TRBD2 TRBV19 many CASSRGLLKETQYF TGTGCCAGTAGTAGGGGACTACTCAAAGAGACCCAGTACTTC
TRBJ1-5 18 - TRBV20-1 few CSAPLSRGDPYSNQPQHF TGCAGTGCTCCCTTGTCCAGGGGCGACCCTTATAGCAATCAGCCCCAGCATTTT
TRBJ2-3 13 - TRBV29-1 many CSVDPRRGDTQYF TGCAGCGTCGATCCCCGGCGCGGAGATACGCAGTATTTT
TRBJ2-1 15 - TRBV7-9 few CASSPGPESYNEQFF TGTGCCAGCAGCCCCGGGCCCGAGTCCTACAATGAGCAGTTCTTC
TRBJ2-1 16 TRBD2 TRBV14 - CASSQDRLALYNEQFF TGTGCCAGCAGCCAAGATCGACTAGCCCTCTACAATGAGCAGTTCTTC
TRBJ2-3 16 TRBD2 TRBV15 many CATSRDLAGVADTQYF TGTGCCACCAGCAGAGATCTAGCGGGGGTCGCGGATACGCAGTATTTT
TRBJ2-1 13 - TRBV6-2/TRBV6-3 many CASSYTENNEQFF TGTGCCAGCAGTTACACCGAAAACAATGAGCAGTTCTTC
TRBJ2-3 17 TRBD2 TRBV7-3 many CASSLGGLAQYTDTQYF TGTGCCAGCAGCTTGGGGGGACTAGCGCAATACACAGATACGCAGTATTTT
TRBJ1-6 14 TRBD1 TRBV6-4 - CASSHRTGNSPLHF TGTGCCAGCAGTCACCGGACAGGGAATTCACCCCTCCACTTT
TRBJ2-6 15 - TRBV20-1 many CSARDVSSGANVLTF TGCAGTGCTAGAGATGTTAGCTCTGGGGCCAACGTCCTGACTTTC
TRBJ2-2 12 - TRBV10-3 - CAISENVGELFF TGTGCCATCAGTGAGAACGTCGGGGAGCTGTTTTTT
TRBJ2-7 14 - TRBV7-9 many CASSLGIAVYEQYF TGTGCCAGCAGCTTAGGCATTGCGGTCTACGAGCAGTACTTC
TRBJ2-7 14 - TRBV5-1 many CASSSQGTGYEQYF TGCGCCAGCAGTTCCCAGGGGACGGGATACGAGCAGTACTTC
TRBJ2-3 16 - TRBV5-4 few CASSLAGILDTDTQYF TGTGCCAGCAGCTTGGCGGGGATTCTTGATACGGATACGCAGTATTTT
TRBJ2-2 12 - TRBV14 many CASSQHGGELFF TGTGCCAGCAGCCAACACGGCGGGGAGCTGTTTTTT
TRBJ2-7 15 TRBD1 TRBV7-9 - CASSPRDRSSYEQYF TGTGCCAGCAGCCCCCGGGACAGATCCTCCTACGAGCAGTACTTC